The T cell receptor beta chain described here comes from a study of blood T cell repertoires in COVID-19. Study details: Acute and convalescent COVID-19 specimens originated in the United States, Italy and Spain.

V lost 4 bases and J 5 bases, leaving 9 bases between the germline ends. The CDR3 runs to 13 residues. The germline CDR1 and CDR2 sequences are MDHEN and SYDVKM. The table came from immunoSEQ multiplex PCR; TCRdb's copy has only in-frame clones and leaves some out. The table has approximately 240,000 clones, about 90% seen once. Assignments of participants to cohorts depended upon their own reported clinical history. Sequencing used PBMCs or T cells enriched from blood (not recorded which). The TCR was taken from a young woman who had recovered from COVID-19. This chain links TRBV28 with TRBJ2-1, with no clear D. DNA for the CDR3: TGTGCCAGCAGTTCCGGGTCTCACAATGAGCAGTTCTTC. Its translation: CASSSGSHNEQFF.